These 26 T cell receptor beta chains originate from one sample sequenced in a study of blood T cell repertoires in COVID-19. Only in-frame clones appear in the TCRdb table, and some are missing; sequencing was by immunoSEQ multiplex PCR. The sample contains some 200,000 clones, less than 85% of which appear only once. The sequenced sample was peripheral blood. The receptors here all came from a woman aged 65 to 85 with acute or convalescent COVID-19.

The chain links TRBV7-6 to TRBJ2-2; D ambiguous. This CDR3 is 14 amino acids long. Trimming shortened V by 1 base and J by 6 bases, and 9 bases separated the two germline ends. Germline V gene sequence: CDR1 SGHVS, CDR2 FNYEAQ. The CDR3 DNA reads as TGTGCCAGCAGCTTAGTACTGGGCTCCGGGGAGCTGTTTTTT. Protein: CASSLVLGSGELFF.

This rearrangement joins TRBV15 to TRBJ1-5; D ambiguous. The CDR3 spans 17 residues. The V and J ends lost 0 bases and 6 bases respectively, with 18 bases between them. CDR1 is LNHNV and CDR2 is YYDKDF in the germline V gene (reference sequence). CDR3 in DNA: TGTGCCACCAGCAGAGATCCCCCTAGTGCCGTTGGTCAGCCCCAGCATTTT. Translated: CATSRDPPSAVGQPQHF. Drawing the rest from reference TRBV15 and TRBJ1-5, the complete variable domain is DAMVIQNPRYQVTQFGKPVTLSCSQTLNHNVMYWYQQKSSQAPKLLFHYYDKDFNNEADTPDNFQSRRPNTSFCFLDIRSPGLGDTAMYLCATSRDPPSAVGQPQHFGDGTRLSIL.

This clone appeared a few times. The CDR3 nucleotides are TGCAGCGCATCTATTGGCACTGAAGCTTTCTTT. It encodes CSASIGTEAFF. This chain connects TRBV29-1 to TRBJ1-1; the D is unclear. Trimming pared 7 bases from V and 4 bases from J, leaving 10 bases between. CDR3 length: 11 amino acids. Germline V CDR1 and CDR2: SQVTM, ANQGSEA.

The V call is TRBV5-4, the J call TRBJ2-1, with TRBD2 matching 7 bases. The CDR3 runs 16 residues. Losses at the gene ends were 0 bases for V and 4 bases for J; bases not matched to a gene: 7. Germline loops: CDR1 SGHNT, CDR2 YYREEE (reference sequence). The CDR3 loop is CASSLAPSGSYNEQFF. CDR3 nucleotides: TGTGCCAGCAGCTTGGCTCCTAGCGGTTCGTACAATGAGCAGTTCTTC.

This clone was detected once. This chain uses TRBV11-2 with TRBJ1-1; TRBD1 is a possible D gene (5 bases). This CDR3 contains 14 residues. V was shortened by 7 bases and J by 5 bases, with 17 bases between the two germline ends. From germline, CDR1 is SGHAT and CDR2 FQNNGV. The CDR3 DNA reads TGTGCCAGCACCCCGACGGGGGTGATTACTGAAGCTTTCTTT. Its protein is CASTPTGVITEAFF.

The chain is built from TRBV5-1 and TRBJ2-7, with D perhaps TRBD2 (5 bases). The germline V gene encodes CDR1 SGHRS and CDR2 YFSETQ. Between the trimmed V and J ends, which lost 1 base and 6 bases, there was a span of 14 bases. The CDR3 is 14 amino acids. The CDR3 protein is CASSLKLDLSEQYF. Written as DNA, the CDR3 is TGCGCCAGCAGCTTGAAACTAGATTTATCCGAGCAGTACTTC.

The J gene is TRBJ2-7, the V gene TRBV7-2, with TRBD2 matching over 9 bases. CDR3 length: 16 amino acids. CDR1 SGHTA and CDR2 FQGNSA come from the germline V gene. Trimming took 4 bases from V and 1 from J; bases not matched to a gene: 8. The DNA of the CDR3 is TGTGCCAGCAGCTCTCGGTCGAGCGGGAGGTCCTACGAGCAGTACTTC. Translated, it gives CASSSRSSGRSYEQYF.

This clone was picked up a small number of times. The chain carries TRBV28 and TRBJ1-5; 9 positions agree with TRBD1. The CDR3 is 17 amino acids. Germline CDR1 reads MDHEN; CDR2 reads SYDVKM. V lost 5 bases to trimming and J lost 2 bases; unmatched junction nucleotides: 10. The CDR3 loop reads CASSPAGTGLGNQPQHF. CDR3 nucleotides: TGTGCCAGCAGTCCCGCCGGGACAGGGCTTGGCAATCAGCCCCAGCATTTT.

The chain joins TRBV13 to TRBJ1-4; maybe TRBD1 (6 bases). This CDR3 contains 15 residues. Germline loops: CDR1 PRHDT, CDR2 FYEKMQ (reference sequence). Trimming removed 5 bases from V and 5 bases from J, with 15 bases in between. Written as DNA, the CDR3 is TGTGCCAGCAGCCCGACAGGAGCCCGAAATGAAAAACTGTTTTTT. As protein: CASSPTGARNEKLFF.

The rearrangement links TRBV6-5 to TRBJ1-2; 9 bases map to TRBD1. CDR3 size: 14 residues. Germline CDR1 reads MNHEY; CDR2 reads SVGAGI. Trimming took 6 bases from V and 5 from J; bases not matched to a gene: 7. CDR3 nucleotide sequence: TGTGCCAGCAGACAGACAGGGGGAGAATATGGCTACACCTTC. Its translation is CASRQTGGEYGYTF.

This clone showed up just a few times. The chain carries TRBV19 and TRBJ2-5, with D possibly matching TRBD1 (6 bases). Germline CDR1 LNHDA, CDR2 SQIVND (reference sequence). V lost 5 bases, J lost 10 bases, and 23 bases lay in between. This CDR3 has 15 residues. The DNA of the CDR3 is TGTGCCAGTAGTCTTCAGACTTTGCCCCTAGGGGGCCAGTACTTC. This encodes CASSLQTLPLGGQYF. Full variable domain (missing parts from reference TRBV19 and TRBJ2-5): DGGITQSPKYLFRKEGQNVTLSCEQNLNHDAMYWYRQDPGQGLRLIYYSQIVNDFQKGDIAEGYSVSREKKESFPLTVTSAQKNPTAFYLCASSLQTLPLGGQYFGPGTRLLVL.

As concerns this clone: At one end the junction does not follow the germline gene, possibly because of a read error. This chain joins TRBV6-5 and TRBJ2-7, with 14 bases aligning to TRBD2. The length of the CDR3 is 16 residues. Germline-derived CDR1 and CDR2 are MNHEY and SVGAGI. The DNA for the CDR3 is TGTGCCGGCAGTTACTCTCGACTAGCGGGAGGGCTCGAGCAGTACTTC. Encoded protein: CAGSYSRLAGGLEQYF.

The chain joins TRBV10-1 to TRBJ2-1; D not certain. The germline gives CDR1 WNHNN, CDR2 SYGVQD (reference sequence). V was pared by 2 bases and J by 8 bases, with 16 bases between. This CDR3 has 15 amino acids. CDR3 residues: CASSEGFIGVDEQFF. The CDR3 coding sequence is TGCGCCAGCAGTGAGGGGTTTATAGGAGTCGATGAGCAGTTCTTC.

The chain uses TRBV19 and TRBJ2-7, with 9 bases lining up with TRBD1. Germline V CDR1 and CDR2: LNHDA, SQIVND (reference sequence). The trim removed 6 bases at V and 1 base at J, leaving 7 bases unmatched. This CDR3 comprises 15 residues. In DNA form, the CDR3 reads TGTGCCAGTAGGGTGGACAGGGGAAATTCCTACGAGCAGTACTTC. Its protein is CASRVDRGNSYEQYF.

The chain is built from TRBV19 and TRBJ1-2; D possibly corresponds to TRBD1 (5 bases). CDR1 LNHDA and CDR2 SQIVND come from the germline V gene (reference sequence). The CDR3 has 14 amino acids. The V and J ends lost 5 bases and 4 bases respectively, with 14 bases between them. The CDR3 reads CASSPDRQGYGYTF. CDR3 DNA: TGTGCCAGTAGTCCCGACCGGCAGGGCTATGGCTACACCTTC.

The gene calls are TRBV2 and TRBJ2-2; D might be TRBD2 (6 bases). The germline CDR1 and CDR2 sequences are SNHLY and FYNNEI. The CDR3 runs to 14 residues. The ends were cut back, 1 base at V and 5 bases at J, with 8 bases in the middle. CDR3 region: CASSEEGGTGELFF. The DNA of the CDR3 is TGTGCCAGCAGTGAAGAGGGAGGAACCGGGGAGCTGTTTTTT. The entire variable domain, with the rest obtained from reference TRBV2 and TRBJ2-2, is as follows: EPEVTQTPSHQVTQMGQEVILRCVPISNHLYFYWYRQILGQKVEFLVSFYNNEISEKSEIFDDQFSVERPDGSNFTLKIRSTKLEDSAMYFCASSEEGGTGELFFGEGSRLTVL.

This clone has only one observation. The V and J genes are TRBV5-4 and TRBJ1-4; 9 bases are shared with TRBD1. CDR3 size: 14 residues. The trim removed 4 bases at V and 7 bases at J, leaving 5 bases unmatched. Germline V lookup: CDR1 SGHNT, CDR2 YYREEE (reference sequence). In nucleotides, the CDR3 is TGTGCCAGCAGCCCGCAGACAGGGGGTGAAAAACTGTTTTTT. Encoded protein: CASSPQTGGEKLFF.

The V call is TRBV11-2, the J call TRBJ1-1; possible D gene TRBD1, 5 bases. The CDR3 totals 14 residues. Germline V lookup: CDR1 SGHAT, CDR2 FQNNGV. V was shortened by 5 bases and J by 6 bases, with 16 bases between the two germline ends. The CDR3 sequence: CASSERGVGAEAFF. The CDR3 DNA sequence: TGTGCCAGCAGCGAGCGCGGGGTAGGGGCTGAAGCTTTCTTT.

The chain employs TRBV4-1 and TRBJ1-1; 9 bases are a match to TRBD1. V was clipped by 4 bases and J by 5 bases; unmatched bases: 8. CDR3 length: 15 amino acids. Per germline, CDR1 MGHRA and CDR2 YSYEKL. DNA of the CDR3: TGCGCCAGCAGCCCTACCGACAGGGGGGGGACTGAAGCTTTCTTT. Its protein product is CASSPTDRGGTEAFF.

The sample holds many counts of this clone. This rearrangement joins TRBV28 to TRBJ2-3; weak D call: TRBD1 (6 bases). V was pared by 6 bases and J by 2 bases, with 15 bases between. This CDR3 is 15 amino acids long. CDR1 is MDHEN, CDR2 SYDVKM, per germline. In DNA, the CDR3 is TGTGCCAGCAGCACCTCGGACAGACTCACAGATACGCAGTATTTT. Translating it yields CASSTSDRLTDTQYF.

This clone showed up just once. The chain combines TRBV5-5 with TRBJ2-1; 7 nucleotides match TRBD2. The CDR3 extends over 13 amino acids. CDR1 SGHKS and CDR2 YYEKEE come from the germline V gene (reference sequence). V lost 3 bases, J lost 12 bases, and 9 bases stayed unmatched. CDR3 protein: CASSWGEGLGQFF. The CDR3 DNA follows: TGTGCCAGCAGCTGGGGGGAGGGGCTTGGGCAGTTCTTC.

The J gene is TRBJ2-7, the V gene TRBV11-2; 9 bases line up with TRBD2. There are 15 residues in the CDR3. V was pared by 7 bases and J by 2 bases, with 9 bases of the junction left unmatched. Germline V gives CDR1 SGHAT, CDR2 FQNNGV. Written as DNA, the CDR3 is TGTGCCAGCAATAGGCTGACTAGCGGCGCCTACGAGCAGTACTTC. Protein: CASNRLTSGAYEQYF.

The rearrangement links TRBV6-6 to TRBJ2-2, with 10 positions matching TRBD2. V shed 6 bases, J shed 3 bases, and the junction held 7 bases outside the gene matches. The germline gives CDR1 MNHNY, CDR2 SVGAGI (reference sequence). The CDR3 runs 16 residues. Written as DNA, the CDR3 is TGTGCCAGCAGCCCTGTAGCGGGAGGTGACACCGGGGAGCTGTTTTTT. Its translation: CASSPVAGGDTGELFF.

The chain combines TRBV7-9 with TRBJ2-7, with 7 bases fitting TRBD2. Germline V gene data show CDR1 as SEHNR and CDR2 as FQNEAQ (reference sequence). This CDR3 spans 13 amino acids. With V trimmed by 4 bases and J by 3 bases, 3 bases remained unmatched. The CDR3 DNA sequence: TGTGCCAGCAGCTCTACTAGCGACTACGAGCAGTACTTC. Encoded protein: CASSSTSDYEQYF.

The chain recombines TRBV28 with TRBJ2-7, with 8 bases lining up with TRBD2. The J segment lost 1 base and the V segment lost 7 bases, leaving 6 bases of the junction unmatched. The CDR3 contains 14 residues. Germline V CDR1 and CDR2: MDHEN, SYDVKM. CDR3 sequence: CASILSGSSYEQYF. CDR3 in DNA: TGTGCCAGCATTTTGAGCGGGAGTTCCTACGAGCAGTACTTC.

The genes are TRBV6-5 and TRBJ1-5, with a tentative D call TRBD1 (5 bases). The germline CDR1 and CDR2 sequences are MNHEY and SVGAGI. Trimming left V 6 bases short and J 3 bases short, with 12 bases between. The CDR3 runs 14 residues. The DNA of the CDR3 is TGTGCCAGCAGCAGGGTTGAGGCCAATCAGCCCCAGCATTTT. It is translated as CASSRVEANQPQHF.